These T cell receptor beta chains were read from a single sample in a study of patients and donors after allogeneic stem cell transplantation. A single record per CDR3 protein comes from TCRdb applying MiXCR to the RT-PCR reads. The table records roughly 880,000 distinct CDR3 sequences, more than 15% of them present only once. The sample taken for sequencing was blood, either unsorted or a sorted T cell fraction (not recorded which). The receptors come from a human donor who was either an allogeneic HSCT recipient or a stem cell or donor lymphocyte infusion donor (not recorded which). It is not recorded whose cells these are; they may come from a transplant donor. Each CDR3 is given with its conserved first and last residue. D genes are given only for firm matches. Clone size is given for some rows only: seen once, a few or many times, or a class if the clone is expanded.

>TRBD1|TRBV7-7|TRBJ2-2|-
TGTGCCAGCAGCTTAGAAAACAGGGGCACCGGGGAGCTGTTTTTT
CASSLENRGTGELFF
>TRBD1|TRBV4-1|TRBJ2-1|few
TGCGCCAGCAGCCTGGACAGGGGAAAGAGGCAGTTCTTC
CASSLDRGKRQFF
>-|TRBV5-1|TRBJ1-2|-
TGCGCCAGCAGCCAGGAATCCGGGGGGGTCCGTGGCTACACCTTC
CASSQESGGVRGYTF
>-|TRBV2|TRBJ1-1|-
TGTGCCAGCAGTGGCGACAGGCGAAGGATAATTGAAGCTTTCTTT
CASSGDRRRIIEAFF
>-|TRBV29-1|TRBJ1-1|few
TGCAGCGCCCAAGGGTCTCGAGGGACTGAAGCTTTCTTT
CSAQGSRGTEAFF
>TRBD1|TRBV5-1|TRBJ2-7|-
TGCGCCAGCAGCTTGGAGGGGACAGTCTACGAGCAGTACTTC
CASSLEGTVYEQYF
>TRBD2|TRBV5-1|TRBJ2-6|-
TGCGCCAGCAGCTTGCTAGCGGGAGAGTCTGGGGCCAACGTCCTGACTTTC
CASSLLAGESGANVLTF
>-|TRBV7-9|TRBJ1-2|-
TGTGCCAGCAGCTTTGAAGCAGGGTCGAACTATGGCTACACCTTC
CASSFEAGSNYGYTF
>-|TRBV12-3/TRBV12-4|TRBJ2-5|few
TGTGCCAGCAGTTTTTCAAGGGTTCAAGAGACCCAGTACTTC
CASSFSRVQETQYF
>TRBD1|TRBV12-3/TRBV12-4|TRBJ1-5|few
TGTGCCAGCAGCACGGACAGGGCGGAAGCCCAGCATTTT
CASSTDRAEAQHF
>TRBD1|TRBV24-1|TRBJ2-1|-
TGTGCCACCAGTGATCCCCCCTGGGCCCAGGGGGCAAATGAGCAGTTCTTC
CATSDPPWAQGANEQFF
>-|TRBV12-3/TRBV12-4|TRBJ2-1|many
TGTGCCAGCACTCGGTCCTTAATCGGAGTCCAGCAGTTCTTC
CASTRSLIGVQQFF
>TRBD1|TRBV6-1|TRBJ1-5|few
TGTGCCAGCAGTATCCAAGGGACAGGGAGCAATCAGCCCCAGCATTTT
CASSIQGTGSNQPQHF
>TRBD1|TRBV7-9|TRBJ1-2|few
TGTGCCAGCAGCTCAGGGGGCCAAAACTATGGCTACACCTTC
CASSSGGQNYGYTF
>-|TRBV18|TRBJ2-4|-
TGTGCCAGCTCACCCCCAGGGGGGGACATTCAGTACTTC
CASSPPGGDIQYF
>TRBD2|TRBV7-2|TRBJ2-7|few
TGTGCCAGCAGCGCCCGGGGGCGGGGGGGGATCTACGAGCAGTACTTC
CASSARGRGGIYEQYF
>-|TRBV12-3/TRBV12-4|TRBJ2-7|-
TGTGCCAGCAGTTTAGCACCCGGGAGACGGGAGCAGTACTTC
CASSLAPGRREQYF
>TRBD1|TRBV3-1|TRBJ2-7|few
TGTGCCAGCGGACGACAGGGCAAGTACGAGCAGTACTTC
CASGRQGKYEQYF
>-|TRBV6-1|TRBJ1-2|-
TGTGCCACACAACCCCAGGGGTCTGCTGGCTACACCTTC
CATQPQGSAGYTF
>TRBD2|TRBV24-1|TRBJ2-1|-
TGTGCCACCAGTGGGACTAGCGGGAGGCCCGTGGAGCAGTTCTTC
CATSGTSGRPVEQFF
>TRBD2|TRBV7-3|TRBJ2-1|-
TGTGCCAGCAGCGCTCCGGGACTAGCGAATGAGCAGTTCTTC
CASSAPGLANEQFF
>-|TRBV5-1|TRBJ2-3|few
TGCGCCAGCAGCTTGGGACCGACGGCCGATACGCAGTATTTT
CASSLGPTADTQYF
>TRBD1|TRBV6-5|TRBJ2-7|-
TGTGCCAGCAGTTCCGACAGGGACACCTACGAGCAGTACTTC
CASSSDRDTYEQYF
>-|TRBV14|TRBJ1-1|few
TGTGCCAGCAGCCAATTGGGGGCTTCGAACACTGAAGCTTTCTTT
CASSQLGASNTEAFF
>TRBD2|TRBV20-1|TRBJ2-3|-
TGCAGTGCTAGAGATTTACTAGCGGGGATATTCAATAGCACAGATACGCAGTATTTT
CSARDLLAGIFNSTDTQYF
>TRBD2|TRBV5-1|TRBJ2-1|-
TGCGCCAGCAGCTTGGCCTGGATAGCGGGAGGGAACGGGCAGTTCTTC
CASSLAWIAGGNGQFF
>-|TRBV20-1|TRBJ2-1|few
TGCAGTGCTTCCGCATCCTACAATGAGCAGTTCTTC
CSASASYNEQFF
>TRBD2|TRBV29-1|TRBJ2-1|many
TGCAGCGTTGGACTAGCGGGGACCAATGAGCAGTTCTTC
CSVGLAGTNEQFF
>TRBD1|TRBV29-1|TRBJ2-6|few
TGCAGCGCGGGGGACAGGGGGCCCCCTGGGGCCAACGTCCTGACTTTC
CSAGDRGPPGANVLTF
>TRBD2|TRBV3-1|TRBJ2-2|-
TGTGCCAGCAGCCGAGAGACTAGCGGAGTTGACACCGGGGAGCTGTTTTTT
CASSRETSGVDTGELFF
>-|TRBV5-5|TRBJ2-1|-
TGTGCCAGCAGCCCGAAGGGCGGGGCCTCCTACAATGAGCAGTTCTTC
CASSPKGGASYNEQFF
>TRBD2|TRBV12-3/TRBV12-4|TRBJ2-5|few
TGTGCCAGCAGCGGGGGGATTCGGGAGACCCAGTACTTC
CASSGGIRETQYF
>-|TRBV9|TRBJ1-2|-
TGTGCCAGCAGCGTAGGCGGCAGCGGAAACTATGGCTACACCTTC
CASSVGGSGNYGYTF
>TRBD2|TRBV6-1|TRBJ2-1|few
TGTGCCAGCAGTCTATCGTCGACTAGCGGGGGGCCCAATGAGCAGTTCTTC
CASSLSSTSGGPNEQFF
>-|TRBV5-1|TRBJ2-2|-
TGCGCCAGCAGCTCTGACACCCCGAACACCGGGGAGCTGTTTTTT
CASSSDTPNTGELFF
>TRBD1|TRBV6-5|TRBJ2-3|few
TGTGCCAGCAGTTACTCGAGTGCGACAGGGGTTAGCACAGATACGCAGTATTTT
CASSYSSATGVSTDTQYF